This T cell receptor beta chain was recorded in a study of blood T cells in healthy people across ages. Sample-barcoded 5' priming and a J-beta primer mix drove a second PCR of roughly 6 to 12 cycles. MiXCR, run by TCRdb on the 5' RACE reads, gives a single entry per CDR3 protein. The table includes about 670,000 distinct CDR3 sequences, roughly 43% detected once. V was clipped by 7 bases and J by 1 base, with 17 bases between them. Germline V gene data show CDR1 as SGHTA and CDR2 as FQGNSA. This CDR3 contains 16 residues. Sequencing input: blood. V usage is TRBV7-2 and J usage is TRBJ2-1; D possibly uses TRBD1 or TRBD2 (5 bases each). The sequence derives from an elderly man in good health. The CDR3 loop reads CASTSQSGTSYNEQFF. CDR3 DNA: TGTGCCAGCACCTCCCAATCCGGGACGTCCTACAATGAGCAGTTCTTC.